Following are 8 T cell receptor beta chains from one sample sequenced in a study of blood T cell repertoires in COVID-19 (dated by TCRdb to the early 2020s). The method was the immunoSEQ multiplex PCR assay. TCRdb took this table from immuneACCESS and kept in-frame rearrangements with V and J called. Such tables lack part of the clones; where checked against another copy, unresolved V genes explain under half of the gap, and the rest is unexplained. The sample includes fewer than 500,000 clones, with over 75% observed a single time. The ten largest clonotypes hold 0.97% of the sample. Sequencing was done on a sample of PBMCs or T cells enriched from blood (not recorded which). These TCRs come from a woman in her 30s with acute COVID-19.

The chain joins TRBV30 to TRBJ2-7, with D possibly matching TRBD1 (5 bases). CDR3 length equals 12 residues. Germline V CDR1 and CDR2: GTSNPN, SVGIG (reference sequence). With 3 bases removed from V and 2 bases from J, the gap between germline ends came to 8 bases. The CDR3 region has the DNA TGTGCCTGGAGACAGGTGGCCTACGAGCAGTACTTC. It translates to CAWRQVAYEQYF.

This clone was observed a handful of times. The J gene is TRBJ2-7, the V gene TRBV6-1, with a possible D match to TRBD1 (5 bases). The CDR3 extends over 15 amino acids. Germline CDR1 MNHNS, CDR2 SASEGT. V was pared by 2 bases and J by 3 bases, with 14 bases between. The CDR3 DNA follows: TGTGCCAGCAGTGAATCGTGGGGCTGGGTCTACGAGCAGTACTTC. It yields the protein CASSESWGWVYEQYF.

This chain links TRBV18 with TRBJ1-5; D might be TRBD1 (6 bases). In germline, CDR1 is KGHSH, CDR2 LQKENI. The CDR3 loop spans 15 amino acids. The V end lost 1 base, the J end lost 5 bases, and 12 bases lay between the germline ends. The CDR3 sequence is CASSPLQGPDQPQHF. The CDR3 DNA follows: TGTGCCAGCTCACCACTTCAGGGGCCGGATCAGCCCCAGCATTTT.

The J gene is TRBJ2-7, the V gene TRBV5-8; 9 positions agree with TRBD1. The germline CDR1 and CDR2 sequences are SGHTS and YDEGEE. The ends lost 1 base at V and 5 bases at J; junction bases unmatched: 4. The CDR3 contains 14 residues. The CDR3 DNA is TGTGCCAGCAGCTTGCTACAGGGGGCCAACGAGCAGTACTTC. Protein sequence: CASSLLQGANEQYF.

In this sample, this clone turned up once. The chain's CDR3 is CASTTTGGTLHTEAFF. CDR3 DNA: TGTGCCAGCACGACAACAGGGGGTACTCTGCACACTGAAGCTTTCTTT. The V gene is TRBV3-1 (or the pseudogene TRBV3-2), the J gene TRBJ1-1; 8 bases match TRBD1. The J segment lost 3 bases and the V segment lost 7 bases, leaving 13 bases of the junction unmatched. The germline gives CDR1 LGHDT, CDR2 YNNKEL (reference sequence). The CDR3 loop spans 16 amino acids.

The chain uses TRBV7-6 and TRBJ1-1; possibly TRBD1 for D (6 bases). Trimming took off 5 bases at V and 3 bases at J, with 22 bases between the two ends. CDR3 size: 17 residues. Germline V gene lookup returns CDR1 SGHVS and CDR2 FNYEAQ. CDR3 residues: CASSPNWGQGGDTEAFF. The CDR3, as DNA: TGTGCCAGCAGCCCAAACTGGGGGCAGGGAGGGGACACTGAAGCTTTCTTT.

The gene calls are TRBV4-1 and TRBJ2-1; unclear D gene. V was trimmed by 6 bases and J by 0 bases, leaving 12 bases between them. The CDR3 consists of 15 residues. Germline CDR1 MGHRA, CDR2 YSYEKL. CDR3 nucleotide sequence: TGCGCCAGCAGTTACGAATGGAGCTCCTACAATGAGCAGTTCTTC. It is translated as CASSYEWSSYNEQFF.

The chain joins TRBV10-3 to TRBJ1-1; TRBD1 agrees at 9 bases. CDR3 length equals 16 residues. Germline V gene data show CDR1 as ENHRY and CDR2 as SYGVKD. The ends lost 10 bases at V and 0 bases at J; junction bases unmatched: 12. In DNA, the CDR3 is TGTGCCACCAAGACAGGGGGGGACCCTTTGAACACTGAAGCTTTCTTT. Encoded protein: CATKTGGDPLNTEAFF.